The present TCR beta chain was sequenced within a study of T cell responses to AZD1222 COVID-19 vaccine. Study-level points and caveats: No day 14 peak samples; only post-peak repertoires were characterized. Most donors were white British and more were female, and clonal diversity was possibly underestimated. It was only 6 or 7 AZD1222 recipients who were seropositive at baseline.

This CDR3 is built from 13 residues. CDR1 is LNHDA and CDR2 is SQIVND in the germline V gene (reference sequence). The V and J ends lost 3 bases and 2 bases respectively, with 7 bases between them. In regard to this clone: Its specificity is unknown.

The protocol was immunoSEQ multiplex PCR, while the TCRdb copy is restricted to in-frame clones and leaves out a portion. The repertoire holds 72,000 or so clones, with about 92% as singletons. V gene TRBV19 combines with J gene TRBJ1-2, with D tentatively TRBD1 (6 bases). The clonotype originates from an adult in good health. The sequences come from peripheral blood, collected on day 0 of AZD1222 vaccination. The CDR3 here is CASSIRGNYGYTF. In DNA, the CDR3 is TGTGCCAGTAGTATTAGGGGGAACTATGGCTACACCTTC.